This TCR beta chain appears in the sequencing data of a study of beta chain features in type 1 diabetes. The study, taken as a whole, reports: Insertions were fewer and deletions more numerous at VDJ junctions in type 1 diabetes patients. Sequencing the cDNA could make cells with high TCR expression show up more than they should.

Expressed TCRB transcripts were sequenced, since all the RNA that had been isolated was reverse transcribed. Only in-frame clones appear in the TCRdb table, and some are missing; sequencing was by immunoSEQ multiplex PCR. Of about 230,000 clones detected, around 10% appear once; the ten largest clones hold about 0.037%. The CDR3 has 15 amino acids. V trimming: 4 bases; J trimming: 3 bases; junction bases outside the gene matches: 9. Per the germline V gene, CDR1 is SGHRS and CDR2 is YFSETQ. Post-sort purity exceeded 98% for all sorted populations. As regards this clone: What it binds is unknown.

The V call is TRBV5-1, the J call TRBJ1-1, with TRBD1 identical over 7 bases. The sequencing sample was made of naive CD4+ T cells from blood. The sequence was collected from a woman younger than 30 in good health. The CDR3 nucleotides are TGCGCCAGCAGCCTACAACTCGGACAGGACACTGAAGCTTTCTTT. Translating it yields CASSLQLGQDTEAFF.